This T cell receptor beta chain derives from a study of control samples from healthy donors and cancer patients. Some clones are missing from TCRdb's copy, which holds only in-frame ones; the method was immunoSEQ multiplex PCR. This sample has 65,000 to 85,000 clones, with approximately 89% found just once. The CDR3 runs 13 residues. Germline V lookup: CDR1 KGHSH, CDR2 LQKENI. Trimming shortened V by 3 bases and J by 6 bases, and 11 bases separated the two germline ends. The rearrangement joins TRBV18 to TRBJ1-2; D is unclear. This sequence was found in a woman in her 50s with head and neck cancer. Sample: PBMCs. This CDR3 reads CASSPTDFDGYTF. For the CDR3, the DNA is TGTGCCAGCTCACCGACGGATTTCGATGGCTACACCTTC. Full variable domain (outside the CDR3, taken from reference TRBV18 and TRBJ1-2): NAGVMQNPRHLVRRRGQEARLRCSPMKGHSHVYWYRQLPEEGLKFMVYLQKENIIDESGMPKERFSAEFPKEGPSILRIQQVVRGDSAAYFCASSPTDFDGYTFGSGTRLTVV.